Listed here is a single T cell receptor (beta chain). This CDR3 is built from 11 residues. Per germline, CDR1 GTSNPN and CDR2 SVGIG (reference sequence). Trimming took 3 bases from V and 8 from J, leaving 8 bases between them. This sample stems from a study of blood T cell repertoires in COVID-19. Study details: The cDNA or gDNA used as material had been derived from T cells, B-cell-depleted T cells, or PBMCs.

Residents of about 25 US areas, aged roughly 18 to 95 years, made up the participants. Recovery among Cohort 3 donors was established by two negative PCRs, clearance, or symptom resolution. How the authors handled the data: Quantification of nucleated cells was approximated via reference gene primer amplification. Here immunoSEQ multiplex PCR was the method, and the copy in TCRdb shows in-frame clones only, minus some. The V and J calls and clone size were taken over from that table, and D and trimming were inferred from the DNA. There are about 210,000 clones in the sample; 75% to 85% occur only once, and around a tenth lies in the top ten.

This sequence originates from a man aged 35-49 years who had recovered from COVID-19. The chain combines TRBV30 with TRBJ2-1; D remains ambiguous. Sequencing used PBMCs or T cells enriched from blood (not recorded which). This chain's CDR3 is CAWSPVYEQFF. The CDR3 DNA reads TGTGCCTGGAGCCCGGTCTATGAGCAGTTCTTC.